This TCR beta chain is drawn from a study of blood T cell repertoires in COVID-19. Study as a whole: Sources were T cells, B-cell-depleted T cells, or PBMCs; the material itself was cDNA or gDNA.

This CDR3 region has 13 residues. Germline lookup yields CDR1 KGHSH and CDR2 LQKENI. This clone was found once. The junction departs from the called germline gene at one end, perhaps through a read error. In the source study's methods: Reference gene primer amplification gave nucleated cell count estimates. Libraries were prepared by immunoSEQ multiplex PCR; TCRdb keeps only in-frame clonotypes and omits some of them. The V and J calls and clone size were taken over from that table, and D and trimming were inferred from the DNA. The sample lists fewer than 50,000 clones; about 86% were seen once. The source material was peripheral blood. The chain uses TRBV18 and TRBJ1-4; unclear D gene. The TCR was taken from a woman of 80 years or more with active or convalescent COVID-19. CDR3 coding DNA: TGTGCCGGCTCTTGGAGGAGGGATGAAAAACTGTTTTTT. This sequence encodes CAGSWRRDEKLFF.